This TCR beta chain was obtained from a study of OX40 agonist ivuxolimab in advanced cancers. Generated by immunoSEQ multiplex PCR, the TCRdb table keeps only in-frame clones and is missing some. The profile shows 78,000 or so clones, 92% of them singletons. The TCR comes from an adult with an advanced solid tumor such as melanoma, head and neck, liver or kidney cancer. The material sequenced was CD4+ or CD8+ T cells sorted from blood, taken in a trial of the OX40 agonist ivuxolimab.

CDR3 loop: CASSQVVSAGYQAFF. The CDR3 region has the DNA TGTGCCAGCAGCCAAGTGGTTTCAGCAGGGTATCAAGCTTTCTTT. The chain joins TRBV4-2 to TRBJ1-1; the D gene is possibly TRBD1 (5 bases). The CDR3 runs 15 residues. Germline CDR1 LGHNA, CDR2 YNFKEQ. V was cut by 1 base and J by 9 bases, with 18 bases left in between.